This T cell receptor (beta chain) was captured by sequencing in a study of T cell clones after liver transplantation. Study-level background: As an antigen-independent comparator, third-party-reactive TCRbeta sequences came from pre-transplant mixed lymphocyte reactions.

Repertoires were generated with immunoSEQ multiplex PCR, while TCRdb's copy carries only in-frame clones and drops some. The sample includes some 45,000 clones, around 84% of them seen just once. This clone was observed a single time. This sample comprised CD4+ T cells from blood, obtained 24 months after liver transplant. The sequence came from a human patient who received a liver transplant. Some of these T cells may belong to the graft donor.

The CDR3 DNA sequence: TGTGCCTGGAGTGTACCCCACAGGAGCACAGATACGCAGTATTTT. Translated: CAWSVPHRSTDTQYF. The rearrangement links TRBV30 to TRBJ2-3, with D tentatively TRBD1 (5 bases). V was cut by 0 bases and J by 0 bases, with 10 bases left in between. Germline CDR1 and CDR2: GTSNPN and SVGIG (reference sequence). This CDR3 region has 15 residues. Full variable domain (remainder filled in from reference TRBV30 and TRBJ2-3): SQTIHQWPATLVQPVGSPLSLECTVEGTSNPNLYWYRQAAGRGLQLLFYSVGIGQISSEVPQNLSASRPQDRQFILSSKKLLLSDSGFYLCAWSVPHRSTDTQYFGPGTRLTVL.